The clone carrying this T cell receptor beta chain came up many times. Antigen: not known. TCRdb fed the reads into MiXCR, producing one record per CDR3 protein. The table shows about 220,000 distinct CDR3 sequences, with approximately 40% occurring only once. The CDR3 loop spans 17 amino acids. V trimming: 3 bases; J trimming: 3 bases; junction bases outside the gene matches: 7. Germline loops: CDR1 SGHVS, CDR2 FNYEAQ. This specimen comes from a study of T cell repertoires in cytomegalovirus infection. For the study at large: It can be stated that public TCR beta signatures indicated CMV infection as well as a matching HLA type.

This clonotype originated in a human donor in good health (CMV status not recorded). Some clones in this sample may be carry-over from other donors' samples. The sample was CD8+ T cells from cultured PBMCs, taken from culture after CMV antigen stimulation. The V gene is TRBV7-6, the J gene TRBJ2-2; 10 nucleotides agree with TRBD2. Here the CDR3 reads CASSFPLAGADTGELFF. CDR3 nucleotides: TGTGCCAGCAGCTTCCCGCTAGCGGGAGCGGACACCGGGGAGCTGTTTTTT. Looking up the rest from reference TRBV7-6 and TRBJ2-2 gives the full variable domain: GAGVSQSPRYKVTKRGQDVALRCDPISGHVSLYWYRQALGQGPEFLTYFNYEAQQDKSGLPNDRFSAERPEGSISTLTIQRTEQRDSAMYRCASSFPLAGADTGELFFGEGSRLTVL.